This T cell receptor beta chain was sequenced for a study of beta chain features in type 1 diabetes. Comment on this clone: Its antigen is undetermined.

The study, taken as a whole, reports: It was possible that PCR favored shorter templates, equally so in patients and controls. Unsettled here was the matter of whether HLA type influences TCRB rearrangement.

What was sequenced were expressed TCRB transcripts, since all of the isolated RNA had been reverse transcribed. Measured with immunoSEQ multiplex PCR; TCRdb has only the in-frame clones, and not every one. Among roughly 250,000 clones, 9.6% were seen once, and the ten largest hold about 0.03%. CDR3 length: 16 amino acids. Germline V gene data show CDR1 as SQVTM and CDR2 as ANQGSEA. V dropped 1 base and J dropped 2; count of bases not matched to a gene: 10. This chain connects TRBV29-1 to TRBJ1-1, with 7 positions matching TRBD1. Material for sequencing was naive CD4+ T cells from blood. This TCR was sampled from a young woman in good health. CDR3 loop: CSVEAFTGDSNTEAFF. CDR3 coding DNA: TGCAGCGTTGAAGCTTTTACAGGGGACAGCAACACTGAAGCTTTCTTT.